This T cell receptor (beta chain) appears in the sequencing data of a study of OX40 agonist ivuxolimab in advanced cancers. Whole-study findings and limits: At 0.1 to 3.0 mg/kg, clonal expansion of CD4+ and CD8+ blood T cells had occurred by week 6. Among the lowest peripheral clonal expansion occurred in 0.1-3.0 mg/kg partial responders.

This clone came up a few times. Its antigen is not known. TCRdb keeps only in-frame clones here, not all; method: immunoSEQ multiplex PCR. The table lists some 97,000 clones, over 75% of them singletons, with around 0.16% in the top ten. Samples were taken at baseline and on day 1 of cycles 4 and 7. In germline, CDR1 is SGHVS, CDR2 FQNEAQ. CDR3 length equals 13 residues. The ends were cut back, 6 bases at V and 7 bases at J, with 15 bases in the middle. The chain combines TRBV7-8 with TRBJ1-2; weak D call: TRBD1 (5 bases). This specimen was CD4+ or CD8+ T cells sorted from blood, taken in a trial of the OX40 agonist ivuxolimab. The clonotype originates from an adult with an advanced solid tumor such as melanoma, head and neck, liver or kidney cancer. CDR3: CASRPVGVGGYTF. CDR3 nucleotide sequence: TGTGCCAGCAGACCCGTAGGGGTAGGTGGCTACACCTTC.